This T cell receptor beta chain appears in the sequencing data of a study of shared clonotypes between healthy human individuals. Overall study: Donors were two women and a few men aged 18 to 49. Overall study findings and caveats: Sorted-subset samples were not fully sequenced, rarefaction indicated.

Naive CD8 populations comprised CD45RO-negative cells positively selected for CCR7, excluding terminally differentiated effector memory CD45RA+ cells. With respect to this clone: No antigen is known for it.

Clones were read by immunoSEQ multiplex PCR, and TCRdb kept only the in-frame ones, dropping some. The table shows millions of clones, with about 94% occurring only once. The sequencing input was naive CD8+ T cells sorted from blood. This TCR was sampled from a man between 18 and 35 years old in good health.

The CDR3 spells CASSDGKQSLGDGYTF. Here the CDR3 DNA reads TGTGCCAGCAGTGACGGAAAACAGTCGCTGGGAGATGGCTACACCTTC. The chain carries TRBV2 and TRBJ1-2; D uncertain. Germline CDR1 reads SNHLY; CDR2 reads FYNNEI. V was clipped by 3 bases and J by 6 bases, with 20 bases between them. The CDR3 sequence is 16 residues long. The full variable domain, rest sourced from reference TRBV2 and TRBJ1-2, is EPEVTQTPSHQVTQMGQEVILRCVPISNHLYFYWYRQILGQKVEFLVSFYNNEISEKSEIFDDQFSVERPDGSNFTLKIRSTKLEDSAMYFCASSDGKQSLGDGYTFGSGTRLTVV.